This T cell receptor (beta chain) is from a study of T cell repertoires in cytomegalovirus infection. MiXCR was run by TCRdb on the reads, yielding one entry per CDR3 protein. Counted here are about 490,000 distinct CDR3 sequences, 26% occurring once; the ten biggest clones make up around 13%. From germline, CDR1 is SQVTM and CDR2 ANQGSEA. Trimming shortened V by 2 bases and J by 5 bases, and 23 bases separated the two germline ends. The CDR3 contains 17 residues. J is TRBJ2-3 and V is TRBV29-1, with no clear D. Input material: PBMCs. The TCR sequence derives from a human donor in good health (CMV status not recorded). Some clones in this sample may be carry-over from other donors' samples. The CDR3, as DNA: TGCAGCGTTGAACTACAATGGAGCAGAAAGTTGGAAGATACGCAGTATTTT. It translates to CSVELQWSRKLEDTQYF.